This TCR beta chain was sequenced during a study of blood T cell repertoires in COVID-19. Only in-frame clones appear in the TCRdb table, and some are missing; sequencing was by immunoSEQ multiplex PCR. Here the sample spans some 500,000 clones, roughly nine tenths being singletons. Enrollment of patients from Seattle took place during active infection, with longitudinal follow-up. Sequencing used peripheral blood. This clonotype originated in a woman aged 45-65 years with COVID-19, enrolled during active disease.

The CDR3 reads CAWSVPEGARGEQYF. The CDR3 DNA sequence: TGTGCCTGGAGTGTACCTGAGGGGGCGCGGGGCGAGCAGTACTTC. The chain has TRBV30 and TRBJ2-7; a weak D match, TRBD1 (7 bases). Germline V CDR1 and CDR2: GTSNPN, SVGIG (reference sequence). V was shortened by 0 bases and J by 6 bases, with 18 bases between the two germline ends. CDR3 length: 15 amino acids.